This TCR beta chain derives from a study of T-cell memory formation after mild COVID-19. Study outcomes and limitations: Cross-reactive memory apparently joined, as some responding clones appeared in pre-infection memory.

This clonotype has more than one count but fewer than ten. Its target is not known. V was clipped by 2 bases and J by 3 bases, with 22 bases between them. This CDR3 contains 18 residues. The germline gives CDR1 MGHRA, CDR2 YSYEKL. 5'RACE primed from the constant segment yielded TCR alpha and TCR beta cDNA libraries bearing sample barcodes and UMIs. TCRdb redid the calling of the 5' RACE reads with MiXCR, one entry per CDR3 protein. Altogether about 290,000 distinct CDR3 sequences are present, about 16% being singletons, with the ten largest covering roughly a fifth. This sequence joins TRBV4-1 and TRBJ1-1; D is perhaps TRBD1 (5 bases). The TCR originated in a man younger than 35 who had mild COVID-19 (a few samples of this study predate the infection). Cell type and time point are not known. Specimen: PBMCs or a T cell subset sorted from them (not recorded which). The DNA of the CDR3 is TGCGCCAGCAGCCAACTAGTTGGGGTACAGGTGTCGGACACTGAAGCTTTCTTT. Protein product: CASSQLVGVQVSDTEAFF.